The 12 T cell receptor beta chains listed next were all sequenced from one sample in a study of early T cells in non-severe SARS-CoV-2 infection. A single record per CDR3 protein comes from TCRdb applying MiXCR to the 5' RACE reads. The sample carries about 50,000 distinct CDR3 sequences, under 15% recorded once. Sequenced input: whole blood. These receptors were taken from an adult who was a healthcare worker with PCR-confirmed SARS-CoV-2 infection or an uninfected control (not recorded which).

This clonotype was detected ten times or more. The chain links TRBV5-1 to TRBJ2-3; D remains unclear. Germline lookup yields CDR1 SGHRS and CDR2 YFSETQ. There are 13 residues in the CDR3. V was shortened by 0 bases and J by 1 base, with 3 bases between the two germline ends. In nucleotides, the CDR3 is TGCGCCAGCAGCTTGGGACGCACAGATACGCAGTATTTT. Its protein is CASSLGRTDTQYF.

This clonotype was counted between two and nine times. The chain employs TRBV14 and TRBJ2-7, with D uncertain. Trimming removed 0 bases from V and 5 bases from J, with 11 bases in between. Germline V CDR1 and CDR2: SGHDN, FVKESK. This CDR3 has 14 amino acids. The CDR3 nucleotides read TGTGCCAGCAGCCAAGATCTGGCAGACCACGAGCAGTACTTC. Translated, it gives CASSQDLADHEQYF.

This clonotype has at least ten counts. The rearrangement links TRBV29-1 to TRBJ2-1; no clear D. This CDR3 has 13 amino acids. Trimming took off 8 bases at V and 6 bases at J, with 17 bases between the two ends. Germline V gene sequence: CDR1 SQVTM, CDR2 ANQGSEA. In DNA, the CDR3 is TGCAGCTCTCTCGCTCCTCTGGGCAATGAGCAGTTCTTC. Translated: CSSLAPLGNEQFF.

This clonotype has more than one count but fewer than ten. The gene calls are TRBV20-1 and TRBJ2-7; D perhaps matches TRBD2 (6 bases). Trimming stripped 2 bases from V and 4 bases from J, with 9 bases between. The CDR3 runs 12 residues. The germline V gene has CDR1 DFQATT and CDR2 SNEGSKA (reference sequence). CDR3 sequence: CSARSGGYEQYF. CDR3 bases: TGCAGTGCTAGATCCGGAGGGTACGAGCAGTACTTC.

This clonotype occurred many times. The V and J genes are TRBV6-6 and TRBJ1-2; tentatively, D is TRBD1 (6 bases). This CDR3 is 15 amino acids long. Germline V gives CDR1 MNHNY, CDR2 SVGAGI (reference sequence). Trimming shortened V by 6 bases and J by 0 bases, and 14 bases separated the two germline ends. The CDR3 DNA sequence: TGTGCCAGCAGATCCAGCGGGACATCTAACTATGGCTACACCTTC. It specifies CASRSSGTSNYGYTF.

This chain uses TRBV6-1 with TRBJ1-2; D may be TRBD1 (5 bases). The germline V gene has CDR1 MNHNS and CDR2 SASEGT. With 0 bases removed from V and 8 bases from J, the gap between germline ends came to 10 bases. The length of the CDR3 is 13 residues. CDR3 residues: CASSEARQSGYTF. The CDR3, as DNA: TGTGCCAGCAGTGAAGCAAGACAGTCGGGCTACACCTTC.

The chain employs TRBV28 and TRBJ2-1; TRBD2 aligns across 10 bases. The CDR3 totals 17 residues. Germline CDR1 MDHEN, CDR2 SYDVKM. Trimming cost V 6 bases and J 4 bases; bases outside gene matches: 12. CDR3 sequence reads: CASSSHKLAGVYNEQFF. Here the CDR3 DNA reads TGTGCCAGCAGCTCCCACAAGCTAGCGGGAGTATACAATGAGCAGTTCTTC. Complete variable domain (other parts from reference TRBV28 and TRBJ2-1): DVKVTQSSRYLVKRTGEKVFLECVQDMDHENMFWYRQDPGLGLRLIYFSYDVKMKEKGDIPEGYSVSREKKERFSLILESASTNQTSMYLCASSSHKLAGVYNEQFFGPGTRLTVL.

This rearrangement joins TRBV12-3 or TRBV12-4 to TRBJ1-1; D is possibly TRBD1 (5 bases). Trimming removed 4 bases at V and 8 bases at J, with 11 bases between. The CDR3 length is 12 residues. The chain's CDR3 is CASSSSGGEAFF. CDR3 nucleotides: TGTGCCAGCAGTTCCTCGGGGGGGGAAGCTTTCTTT.

The chain's CDR3 is CASSSATLTYEQYF. The CDR3, as DNA: TGTGCCAGCAGCTCGGCTACGCTTACCTACGAGCAGTACTTC. The chain couples TRBV7-9 to TRBJ2-7, with no clear D. The CDR3 runs to 14 residues. Trimming removed 4 bases at V and 2 bases at J, with 12 bases between. From germline, CDR1 is SEHNR and CDR2 FQNEAQ (reference sequence).

Many counts were recorded for this clonotype. The chain has TRBV5-1 and TRBJ2-3, with 8 nucleotides matching TRBD2. In germline, CDR1 is SGHRS, CDR2 YFSETQ. The V gene end was trimmed by 4 bases and the J gene end by 5 bases; junction bases not matched to a gene: 15. The CDR3 sequence is 17 residues long. The DNA of the CDR3 is TGCGCCAGCAGCCCCTCCCGGGGGGGTAGGTTTGTAGATACGCAGTATTTT. This sequence encodes CASSPSRGGRFVDTQYF.

This chain connects TRBV28 to TRBJ1-2; no clear D. Trimming took 5 bases from V and 7 from J, leaving 8 bases between them. Germline V gene sequence: CDR1 MDHEN, CDR2 SYDVKM. The length of the CDR3 is 11 residues. The CDR3 loop reads CASSHLLGYTF. DNA for the CDR3: TGTGCCAGCAGTCACCTACTTGGCTACACCTTC.

The chain has TRBV19 and TRBJ2-5; either TRBD1 or TRBD2 may fit D (5 bases each). The CDR3 runs to 14 residues. CDR1 and CDR2 from the germline V gene are LNHDA and SQIVND (reference sequence). The V and J ends lost 6 bases and 2 bases respectively, with 13 bases between them. CDR3 sequence: CASSSDWGQETQYF. The CDR3, as DNA: TGTGCCAGTAGCTCGGACTGGGGGCAAGAGACCCAGTACTTC.